A single sample gave rise to the 22 T cell receptor beta chains below, sequenced in a study of spatial heterogeneity in lung cancer. Time point specified: sample taken at primary tumor resection. Each CDR3 protein is one row after TCRdb ran MiXCR on the 5' RACE reads. The table lists about 100,000 distinct CDR3 sequences, 3.5% to 5% of them singletons. Study conclusions and caveats: Tumors with more nonsynonymous mutations had more expanded intratumoral alpha and beta TCRs.

The antigens these receptors bind are not known. The specimen was lung tumor tissue, collected at surgery. Receptor source: a male donor with early-stage non-small cell lung cancer.

This clonotype was seen ten or more times. This rearrangement joins TRBV28 to TRBJ1-5; D remains unclear. The V gene lost 6 bases and the J gene lost 3 bases, with 6 bases spanning the gap. CDR3 length equals 12 residues. From germline, CDR1 is MDHEN and CDR2 SYDVKM. This CDR3 reads CASRVNNQPQHF. The CDR3 region has the DNA TGTGCCAGCAGGGTAAACAATCAGCCCCAGCATTTT.

This clonotype was picked up a small number of times. The rearrangement joins TRBV27 to TRBJ2-7; 7 nucleotides match TRBD2. V lost 5 bases, J lost 3 bases, and 4 bases stayed unmatched. Germline V gives CDR1 MNHEY, CDR2 SMNVEV (reference sequence). The CDR3 covers 13 residues. Here the CDR3 reads CASSPGGVYEQYF. DNA for the CDR3: TGTGCCAGCAGTCCGGGAGGAGTCTACGAGCAGTACTTC.

This clonotype was found many times. The chain combines TRBV11-2 with TRBJ2-6, with TRBD1 matching 8 bases. Germline V gives CDR1 SGHAT, CDR2 FQNNGV. With 5 bases clipped from V and 2 bases from J, the junction kept 5 bases outside the gene matches. The CDR3 spans 16 residues. The CDR3, as DNA: TGTGCCAGCAGCAAGGACAGGGTAGCTGGGGCCAACGTCCTGACTTTC. Translated: CASSKDRVAGANVLTF.

This clonotype was observed many times. J is TRBJ2-1 and V is TRBV7-8; 7 positions match TRBD2. The trim removed 5 bases at V and 5 bases at J, leaving 15 bases unmatched. Per the germline V gene, CDR1 is SGHVS and CDR2 is FQNEAQ. The CDR3 is made up of 17 amino acids. CDR3 residues: CASSTIGFGGGDNEQFF. The CDR3 coding sequence is TGTGCCAGCAGCACCATAGGATTTGGGGGAGGGGACAATGAGCAGTTCTTC.

The sample holds many counts of this clonotype. The chain joins TRBV6-6 to TRBJ2-4; TRBD2 matches at 8 bases. The J segment lost 12 bases and the V segment lost 7 bases, leaving 20 bases of the junction unmatched. The CDR3 totals 16 residues. Germline loops: CDR1 MNHNY, CDR2 SVGAGI (reference sequence). The CDR3 reads CASKDFRLSGSSSQYF. CDR3 in DNA: TGTGCCAGCAAGGATTTCCGACTGAGCGGGAGCAGCAGTCAGTACTTC.

This clonotype has at least ten counts. The rearrangement joins TRBV12-3 or TRBV12-4 to TRBJ2-7; 7 bases are shared with TRBD2. V was clipped by 6 bases and J by 6 bases; unmatched bases: 5. This CDR3 region has 12 residues. The CDR3 region is CASRAGPSEQYF. The CDR3 coding sequence is TGTGCCAGCAGAGCGGGACCTTCCGAGCAGTACTTC.

This clonotype was picked up many times. The rearrangement joins TRBV5-1 to TRBJ2-1, with D possibly TRBD1 on 6 matching bases. Germline V gives CDR1 SGHRS, CDR2 YFSETQ. The ends were cut back, 4 bases at V and 4 bases at J, with 15 bases in the middle. CDR3 length equals 15 residues. As DNA, the CDR3 is TGCGCCAGCAGCCCGGGAACGGACAGTTACAATGAGCAGTTCTTC. Translated: CASSPGTDSYNEQFF.

This clonotype was recorded many times. The V call is TRBV5-1, the J call TRBJ2-6, with D tentatively TRBD1 or TRBD2 (5 bases each). There are 16 residues in the CDR3. In germline, CDR1 is SGHRS, CDR2 YFSETQ. The V gene lost 3 bases and the J gene lost 2 bases, with 12 bases spanning the gap. CDR3 residues: CASSWDGGTGANVLTF. DNA for the CDR3: TGCGCCAGCAGCTGGGACGGTGGGACTGGGGCCAACGTCCTGACTTTC.

This clonotype was found many times. The gene calls are TRBV5-1 and TRBJ2-5; D is undetermined. Germline V gene data show CDR1 as SGHRS and CDR2 as YFSETQ. CDR3 size: 15 residues. V shed 1 base and J shed 0 bases, with 10 bases lying between them. The CDR3 DNA sequence: TGCGCCAGCAGCTTGCTTACAGCCAACCAAGAGACCCAGTACTTC. Its protein product is CASSLLTANQETQYF.

In DNA, the CDR3 is TGTGCCAGCAGTGAACTCCCCACGGGCGGCCAGTACTTC. Amino acids: CASSELPTGGQYF. This chain links TRBV2 with TRBJ2-5; D gene unclear. Germline-derived CDR1 and CDR2 are SNHLY and FYNNEI. This CDR3 has 13 residues. The ends were cut back, 2 bases at V and 10 bases at J, with 14 bases in the middle.

This clonotype was observed at least ten times. The chain links TRBV5-4 to TRBJ1-2; 8 nucleotides line up with TRBD1. The CDR3 contains 15 residues. CDR1 is SGHNT and CDR2 is YYREEE in the germline V gene (reference sequence). J was trimmed by 7 bases and V by 2 bases; bases with no gene match: 10. The CDR3 spells CASSFPDRELSGYTF. In DNA, the CDR3 is TGTGCCAGCAGCTTTCCGGACAGGGAGTTGAGTGGCTACACCTTC. Combining the CDR3 with reference TRBV5-4 and TRBJ1-2 gives the whole variable domain ETGVTQSPTHLIKTRGQQVTLRCSSQSGHNTVSWYQQALGQGPQFIFQYYREEENGRGNFPPRFSGLQFPNYSSELNVNALELDDSALYLCASSFPDRELSGYTFGSGTRLTVV.

This clonotype appeared many times. The chain employs TRBV6-1 and TRBJ2-5, with TRBD2 matching over 7 bases. Germline V gene sequence: CDR1 MNHNS, CDR2 SASEGT. J lost 0 bases, V lost 5 bases, and 6 bases had no gene match. The CDR3 runs 15 residues. The CDR3 protein is CASSLDGRYQETQYF. CDR3 bases: TGTGCCAGCAGTTTGGACGGGAGGTACCAAGAGACCCAGTACTTC.

This clonotype was recorded at least ten times. The J gene is TRBJ1-5, the V gene TRBV28; D call uncertain. CDR1 is MDHEN and CDR2 is SYDVKM in the germline V gene. V lost 0 bases and J 2 bases, leaving 8 bases between the germline ends. The CDR3 contains 15 residues. The CDR3 DNA is TGTGCCAGCAGTTTATGGGACCAAGGCAATCAGCCCCAGCATTTT. Translated, it gives CASSLWDQGNQPQHF.

This clonotype has ten or more counts. The chain employs TRBV6-5 and TRBJ2-6; D unclear. Trimming removed 6 bases at V and 4 bases at J, with 10 bases between. The CDR3 covers 14 residues. Germline values: CDR1 MNHEY, CDR2 SVGAGI. The CDR3 region has the DNA TGTGCCAGCAGATTTTTTAAAGGGGCCAACGTCCTGACTTTC. Protein sequence: CASRFFKGANVLTF.

This clonotype has ten or more counts. The rearrangement links TRBV28 to TRBJ1-1, with unresolved D. V lost 8 bases to trimming and J lost 5 bases, with 15 bases between them. The CDR3 covers 13 residues. The V gene's germline CDR1 is MDHEN and CDR2 SYDVKM. The CDR3 nucleotides are TGTGCCAGCCAGCAGTTAGGTGGAACTGAAGCTTTCTTT. Translation: CASQQLGGTEAFF.

This clonotype was recorded many times. The chain carries TRBV28 and TRBJ2-7, with a tentative D call TRBD2 (6 bases). The length of the CDR3 is 15 residues. CDR1 MDHEN and CDR2 SYDVKM come from the germline V gene. V was cut by 6 bases and J by 3 bases, with 18 bases left in between. The DNA of the CDR3 is TGTGCCAGCAGATCCCCCGGGACTGGGGGCTACGAGCAGTACTTC. This codes for CASRSPGTGGYEQYF.

This clonotype has at least ten counts. The V call is TRBV30, the J call TRBJ1-1; no definite D call. CDR3 size: 11 residues. Trimming shortened V by 6 bases and J by 1 base, and 6 bases separated the two germline ends. Per the germline V gene, CDR1 is GTSNPN and CDR2 is SVGIG (reference sequence). CDR3 nucleotide sequence: TGTGCCTGTGAACGGAACACTGAAGCTTTCTTT. Translating it yields CACERNTEAFF. The whole variable domain, filled in from reference TRBV30 and TRBJ1-1, reads SQTIHQWPATLVQPVGSPLSLECTVEGTSNPNLYWYRQAAGRGLQLLFYSVGIGQISSEVPQNLSASRPQDRQFILSSKKLLLSDSGFYLCACERNTEAFFGQGTRLTVV.

This clonotype has at least ten counts. A junction boundary mismatches the germline segment, possibly from a read error. The chain employs TRBV5-5 and TRBJ2-7; D unclear. Germline V lookup: CDR1 SGHKS, CDR2 YYEKEE (reference sequence). This CDR3 has 12 amino acids. The CDR3 coding sequence is TGTGCCAGCAGCAAAAGACGGGCAGAGCGGTACTTC. Its translation is CASSKRRAERYF.

The CDR3 DNA is TGTGCCAGCAGCTTCTCGAGGACCTGGGCCAATGAGCAGTTCTTC. Its protein product is CASSFSRTWANEQFF. The V and J genes are TRBV7-2 and TRBJ2-1; D unclear. The CDR3 sequence is 15 residues long. Germline loops: CDR1 SGHTA, CDR2 FQGNSA. V lost 3 bases to trimming and J lost 6 bases, with 15 bases between them. Variable domain in full (rest from reference TRBV7-2 and TRBJ2-1): GAGVSQSPSNKVTEKGKDVELRCDPISGHTALYWYRQSLGQGLEFLIYFQGNSAPDKSGLPSDRFSAERTGGSVSTLTIQRTQQEDSAVYLCASSFSRTWANEQFFGPGTRLTVL.

This clonotype was detected many times. The chain joins TRBV27 to TRBJ2-7, with 14 bases identical to TRBD2. V shed 7 bases and J 4 bases; nucleotides not matched to a gene: 6. The CDR3 is 15 amino acids. Germline V CDR1 and CDR2: MNHEY, SMNVEV (reference sequence). CDR3 sequence: CASKRLAGGAYEQYF. CDR3 nucleotide sequence: TGTGCCAGCAAACGACTAGCGGGAGGGGCGTACGAGCAGTACTTC.

Many counts were recorded for this clonotype. The V gene is TRBV28, the J gene TRBJ1-1; tentative D call: TRBD1 (6 bases). V was shortened by 6 bases and J by 0 bases, with 11 bases between the two germline ends. The CDR3 spans 14 residues. Germline assignment: CDR1 MDHEN and CDR2 SYDVKM. The CDR3 bases are TGTGCCAGCAGCTCAACAGGGCTGAACACTGAAGCTTTCTTT. Protein product: CASSSTGLNTEAFF.

At least ten counts were recorded for this clonotype. This sequence joins TRBV7-9 and TRBJ2-5, with D uncertain. V was cut by 5 bases and J by 3 bases, with 13 bases left in between. Germline V CDR1 and CDR2: SEHNR, FQNEAQ (reference sequence). The CDR3 totals 14 residues. As DNA, the CDR3 is TGTGCCAGCAGCGAGCAACGCGGTAAAGAGACCCAGTACTTC. It codes for CASSEQRGKETQYF.